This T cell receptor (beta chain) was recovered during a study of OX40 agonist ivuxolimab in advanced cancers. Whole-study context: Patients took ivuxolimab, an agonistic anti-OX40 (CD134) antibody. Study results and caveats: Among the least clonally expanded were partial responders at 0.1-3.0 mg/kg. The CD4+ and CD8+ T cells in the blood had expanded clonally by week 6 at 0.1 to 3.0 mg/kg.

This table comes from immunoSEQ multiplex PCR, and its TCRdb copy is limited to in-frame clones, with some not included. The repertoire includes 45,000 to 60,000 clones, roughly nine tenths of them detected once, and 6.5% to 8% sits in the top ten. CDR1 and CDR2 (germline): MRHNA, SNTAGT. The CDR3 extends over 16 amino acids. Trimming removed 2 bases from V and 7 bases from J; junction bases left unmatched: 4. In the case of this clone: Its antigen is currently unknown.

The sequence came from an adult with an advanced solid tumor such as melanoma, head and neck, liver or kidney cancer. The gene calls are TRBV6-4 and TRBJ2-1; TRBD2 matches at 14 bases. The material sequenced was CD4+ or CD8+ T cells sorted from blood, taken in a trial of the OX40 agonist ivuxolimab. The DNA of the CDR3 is TGTGCCAGCAGTGACCCGGGACTAGCGGGGGTGAATGAGCAGTTCTTC. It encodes CASSDPGLAGVNEQFF.